This record looks at one T cell receptor (beta chain) sequence and its context. The target antigen is unknown. Profiled with immunoSEQ multiplex PCR; TCRdb holds only in-frame clones, not every one. The sample contains 11,000 to 15,000 clones, 50% to 75% of which appear only once. This sample is part of a study of cytotoxic CD8 clonotypes in ibrutinib-treated CLL. Trimming cost V 0 bases and J 4 bases, with 15 bases left between them. Germline values: CDR1 MGHRA, CDR2 YSYEKL. There are 16 residues in the CDR3. Findings and limits, study-wide: Whereas clonality rose at ibrutinib response, it declined toward baseline at progression.

The sample was PBMCs, taken before ibrutinib treatment. The sequence was collected from a human donor with chronic lymphocytic leukemia. This chain links TRBV4-1 with TRBJ1-2; unclear D gene. The CDR3 loop reads CASSQETSFPLYGYTF. For the CDR3, the DNA is TGCGCCAGCAGCCAAGAAACGAGTTTTCCTCTCTATGGCTACACCTTC.